These 31 T cell receptor beta chains were sequenced from one sample in a study of HIV-infected children after antiretroviral therapy interruption. Treatment defined: PENTA 11 planned treatment interruption arm or continuous ART arm. The TCR library was built from RNA with a 3' RACE protocol and unique molecular identifiers. One entry per CDR3 protein results from TCRdb running MiXCR on the 3' RACE reads. The profile shows 90,000 or so distinct CDR3 sequences, 6% to 8.5% of them singletons. The material sequenced was CD45RA+ CD4+ T cells from PBMCs, pooled from several time points, taken from a donor given antiretroviral therapy, either interrupted or continuous. The sample's subset: naive CD4+ CD45RA+ CD45RO- T cells. Receptors originate from a pool of human donors with HIV.

This clonotype was seen many times. CDR3 in amino acids: CASSPPAPLREQYF. In nucleotides, the CDR3 is TGTGCCAGCTCACCACCGGCCCCGCTAAGGGAGCAGTACTTC. The gene calls are TRBV18 and TRBJ2-7; D gene unclear. Per germline, CDR1 KGHSH and CDR2 LQKENI. This CDR3 spans 14 amino acids. V lost 0 bases and J lost 7, with 13 bases in between. Full variable domain (outside the CDR3, taken from reference TRBV18 and TRBJ2-7): NAGVMQNPRHLVRRRGQEARLRCSPMKGHSHVYWYRQLPEEGLKFMVYLQKENIIDESGMPKERFSAEFPKEGPSILRIQQVVRGDSAAYFCASSPPAPLREQYFGPGTRLTVT.

This clonotype has ten or more counts. The rearrangement joins TRBV24-1 to TRBJ2-3, with TRBD2 matching 11 bases. This CDR3 is 17 amino acids long. Germline assignment: CDR1 KGHDR and CDR2 SFDVKD. The J segment lost 2 bases and the V segment lost 5 bases, leaving 8 bases of the junction unmatched. The CDR3 nucleotides read TGTGCCACCAGTGGATCTAGCGGGGGGTTCCCCACAGATACGCAGTATTTT. Residues: CATSGSSGGFPTDTQYF.

This chain links TRBV7-3 with TRBJ2-1; 16 bases match TRBD2. Germline loops: CDR1 SGHTA, CDR2 FQGTGA. V was clipped by 5 bases and J by 0 bases; unmatched bases: 10. The CDR3 runs 20 residues. The CDR3 sequence is CASSHGTSGRATFSYNEQFF. CDR3 coding DNA: TGTGCCAGCAGCCACGGGACTAGCGGGAGGGCCACCTTCTCCTACAATGAGCAGTTCTTC.

Many counts were recorded for this clonotype. The chain recombines TRBV7-8 with TRBJ2-5; 9 bases map to TRBD2. The CDR3 is made up of 18 amino acids. Germline CDR1 and CDR2: SGHVS and FQNEAQ. Trimming cost V 1 base and J 1 base; bases outside gene matches: 10. CDR3 nucleotides: TGTGCCAGCAGCTTAGTACCTAGCCTAGCGGGGCCCCAAGAGACCCAGTACTTC. It is translated as CASSLVPSLAGPQETQYF. The variable domain in full, completed from reference TRBV7-8 and TRBJ2-5, reads GAGVSQSPRYKVAKRGQDVALRCDPISGHVSLFWYQQALGQGPEFLTYFQNEAQLDKSGLPSDRFFAERPEGSVSTLKIQRTQQEDSAVYLCASSLVPSLAGPQETQYFGPGTRLLVL.

This chain links TRBV6-1 with TRBJ2-7, with D maybe TRBD2 (6 bases). V was pared by 7 bases and J by 0 bases, with 16 bases between. Per germline, CDR1 MNHNS and CDR2 SASEGT. This CDR3 has 15 residues. In DNA form, the CDR3 reads TGTGCCAGCACCACTCGTGGAGGGAGCTCCTACGAGCAGTACTTC. Translated: CASTTRGGSSYEQYF.

This clonotype has at least ten counts. This chain uses TRBV6-5 with TRBJ1-4; tentative D call: TRBD1 (6 bases). The CDR3 consists of 14 residues. The V gene lost 6 bases and the J gene lost 4 bases, with 12 bases spanning the gap. Per the germline V gene, CDR1 is MNHEY and CDR2 is SVGAGI. CDR3 DNA: TGTGCCAGCAGGACGGACAGCCTTAATGAAAAACTGTTTTTT. Protein product: CASRTDSLNEKLFF.

The table lists this clonotype with many counts. The rearrangement uses TRBV18 and TRBJ1-3, with unresolved D. The CDR3 consists of 15 residues. Deletions cut 3 bases from V and 8 bases from J, with 17 bases between. CDR1 is KGHSH and CDR2 is LQKENI in the germline V gene. The CDR3 spells CASSPLELIRHTIYF. The DNA for the CDR3 is TGTGCCAGCTCACCTCTGGAACTTATACGCCACACCATATATTTT.

This clonotype was counted at least ten times. V and J are TRBV5-1 and TRBJ2-3, with TRBD2 matching 9 bases. This CDR3 contains 17 residues. The ends lost 0 bases at V and 6 bases at J; junction bases unmatched: 11. Germline V CDR1 and CDR2: SGHRS, YFSETQ. Written as DNA, the CDR3 is TGCGCCAGCAGCTTGGACCCAGCGGGAGGACTTCTTGATACGCAGTATTTT. It translates to CASSLDPAGGLLDTQYF.

In this sample, this clonotype turned up a few times. The chain joins TRBV5-1 to TRBJ2-7, with 9 bases that match TRBD2. Germline loops: CDR1 SGHRS, CDR2 YFSETQ. The junction had 10 bases not matched to a gene; V was cut back by 2 bases and J by 7 bases. The CDR3 is 15 residues long. CDR3 amino acids: CASSFRLTSGGEQYF. The CDR3 DNA reads TGCGCCAGCAGCTTCCGATTAACCAGCGGGGGGGAGCAGTACTTC. Full variable domain (outside the CDR3, taken from reference TRBV5-1 and TRBJ2-7): KAGVTQTPRYLIKTRGQQVTLSCSPISGHRSVSWYQQTPGQGLQFLFEYFSETQRNKGNFPGRFSGRQFSNSRSEMNVSTLELGDSALYLCASSFRLTSGGEQYFGPGTRLTVT.

The genes are TRBV10-3 and TRBJ1-1, with a weak D call TRBD1 (5 bases). Trimming left V 11 bases short and J 2 bases short, with 15 bases between. Germline CDR1 ENHRY, CDR2 SYGVKD. The CDR3 sequence is 13 residues long. As DNA, the CDR3 is TGTGCCCACGCTACTACAGGCAACACTGAAGCTTTCTTT. Protein: CAHATTGNTEAFF.

This clonotype has only one observation. A read error may explain this, as a much larger clone is one base away. This rearrangement joins TRBV6-2 or TRBV6-3 to TRBJ2-5; unclear D gene. This CDR3 has 14 amino acids. Germline V gene lookup returns CDR1 MNHEY and CDR2 SVGEGT. CDR3 residues: CDSSYSMLKETQYF. In nucleotides, the CDR3 is TGTGACAGCAGTTACTCGATGCTGAAAGAGACCCAGTACTTC.

This clonotype was seen many times. This chain's CDR3 is CAISTVRVDTQYF. The CDR3 bases are TGTGCCATTTCGACAGTCCGCGTGGATACGCAGTATTTT. V and J are TRBV10-3 and TRBJ2-3; D perhaps matches TRBD1 (5 bases). The CDR3 is 13 amino acids. Germline values: CDR1 ENHRY, CDR2 SYGVKD. V was trimmed by 9 bases and J by 6 bases, leaving 16 bases between them.

There are many counts of this clonotype. The chain joins TRBV28 to TRBJ2-1; D is undetermined. V lost 5 bases, J lost 4 bases, and 21 bases lay in between. The CDR3 is made up of 17 amino acids. Germline lookup yields CDR1 MDHEN and CDR2 SYDVKM. The CDR3 DNA reads TGTGCCAGCAGTCAGGAACCGGCCAAGAGGAGATACAATGAGCAGTTCTTC. Translation: CASSQEPAKRRYNEQFF.

This clonotype appeared many times. The rearrangement uses TRBV23-1 and TRBJ2-7; 9 bases match TRBD2. TRBV23-1 is marked as an open reading frame, function uncertain. V gave up 3 bases and J gave up 5 bases; unmatched junction bases: 8. This CDR3 is built from 15 residues. The CDR3 sequence is CASSHALAGENEQYF. CDR3 bases: TGCGCCAGCAGTCACGCGTTAGCGGGGGAGAACGAGCAGTACTTC.

This clonotype was recorded a few times. V is TRBV6-5 and J is TRBJ1-1; no firm D call. Per the germline V gene, CDR1 is MNHEY and CDR2 is SVGAGI. The CDR3 loop spans 16 amino acids. V lost 0 bases, J lost 2 bases, and 13 bases lay in between. The CDR3 spells CASSYSAEEANTEAFF. The CDR3 bases are TGTGCCAGCAGTTACTCGGCGGAGGAGGCCAACACTGAAGCTTTCTTT.

At least ten counts were recorded for this clonotype. At one end the junction does not follow the germline gene, possibly because of a read error. The chain links TRBV7-2 to TRBJ2-3; TRBD2 matches at 11 bases. The germline V gene has CDR1 SGHTA and CDR2 FQGNSA. The CDR3 is 15 amino acids. This CDR3 reads CVSSLSGGASYTQYF. CDR3 bases: TGTGTCAGCAGCCTTAGCGGGGGGGCCTCGTATACGCAGTATTTT.

This clonotype has a count of ten or more. The rearrangement joins TRBV11-3 to TRBJ2-3; TRBD2 aligns across 9 bases. The CDR3 totals 16 residues. The ends lost 5 bases at V and 1 base at J; junction bases unmatched: 7. The germline CDR1 and CDR2 sequences are SGHNT and YENEEA. DNA for the CDR3: TGTGCCAGCAGCCCTGCACTAGCGGGTTGCACAGATACGCAGTATTTT. Translation gives CASSPALAGCTDTQYF.

This clonotype was counted between two and nine times. The rearrangement uses TRBV19 and TRBJ2-3; no definite D call. CDR1 and CDR2 from the germline V gene are LNHDA and SQIVND (reference sequence). CDR3 length: 14 amino acids. Trimming took off 4 bases at V and 2 bases at J, with 10 bases between the two ends. The CDR3 sequence is CASSRSDTTDTQYF. CDR3 coding DNA: TGTGCCAGTAGTAGATCCGACACCACAGATACGCAGTATTTT.

The J gene is TRBJ2-2, the V gene TRBV27; no firm D call. The CDR3 length is 16 residues. V was clipped by 3 bases and J by 4 bases, with 15 bases between them. Looked up from germline, CDR1 is MNHEY and CDR2 is SMNVEV (reference sequence). The CDR3 is CASSFRQLVATGELFF. CDR3 nucleotide sequence: TGTGCCAGCAGTTTCCGACAACTTGTTGCCACCGGGGAGCTGTTTTTT.

In its sample, this clonotype was seen many times. J is TRBJ1-6 and V is TRBV6-2 or TRBV6-3, with no clear D. The CDR3 has 15 amino acids. With 6 bases removed from V and 7 bases from J, the gap between germline ends came to 16 bases. From germline, CDR1 is MNHEY and CDR2 SVGEGT. CDR3 residues: CASRTGRRKNSPLHF. CDR3 coding DNA: TGTGCCAGCAGGACGGGGAGGCGGAAGAATTCACCCCTCCACTTT.

This clonotype was recorded at least ten times. This sequence joins TRBV7-3 and TRBJ2-3; D perhaps matches TRBD1 (5 bases). The CDR3 spans 14 residues. The V end was cut by 4 bases, the J end by 1 base, with 9 bases between. Germline CDR1 is SGHTA and CDR2 is FQGTGA. CDR3 nucleotides: TGTGCCAGCAGCTCCCTAGGGGGCACAGATACGCAGTATTTT. Translation gives CASSSLGGTDTQYF.

This clonotype was seen repeatedly, ten times or more. The chain uses TRBV24-1 and TRBJ2-1; no clear D. The CDR3 extends over 11 amino acids. The germline CDR1 and CDR2 sequences are KGHDR and SFDVKD. Deletions cut 3 bases from V and 8 bases from J, with 4 bases between. CDR3 residues: CATSDRYEQFF. In DNA, the CDR3 is TGTGCCACCAGTGATCGTTATGAGCAGTTCTTC.

This clonotype was seen many times. The J gene is TRBJ2-7, the V gene TRBV25-1; 11 bases align to TRBD2. The V and J ends lost 1 base and 6 bases, in that order; junction bases with no gene match: 2. Germline-derived CDR1 and CDR2 are MGHDK and SYGVNS. The CDR3 consists of 14 residues. The DNA for the CDR3 is TGTGCCAGCAGTGAATTGGGACTAGCGGTCGAGCAGTACTTC. The encoded protein is CASSELGLAVEQYF.

The chain has TRBV6-5 and TRBJ1-2; D not resolved. V shed 0 bases and J shed 3 bases, with 14 bases lying between them. This CDR3 spans 16 amino acids. Germline-derived CDR1 and CDR2 are MNHEY and SVGAGI. CDR3 coding DNA: TGTGCCAGCAGTTACTCAGGCGGCAGGAGTTACTATGGCTACACCTTC. Translation: CASSYSGGRSYYGYTF.

This clonotype was seen repeatedly, ten times or more. The chain employs TRBV2 and TRBJ2-1; D is possibly TRBD2 (6 bases). The V and J ends lost 6 bases and 12 bases respectively, with 12 bases between them. The germline V gene has CDR1 SNHLY and CDR2 FYNNEI. The CDR3 has 11 residues. DNA for the CDR3: TGTGCCAGCAGGGAGGGTAGGGGGCAGTTCTTC. Amino acids: CASREGRGQFF.

This clonotype was found many times. CDR3 protein: CSVEERSRGGSSYGYTF. The CDR3 DNA follows: TGCAGCGTTGAAGAAAGGTCAAGGGGGGGATCTAGTTATGGCTACACCTTC. This chain joins TRBV29-1 and TRBJ1-2, with TRBD1 as a possible D gene (6 bases). V was pared by 0 bases and J by 5 bases, with 22 bases between. CDR1 SQVTM and CDR2 ANQGSEA come from the germline V gene. The CDR3 totals 17 residues. Combining the CDR3 with reference TRBV29-1 and TRBJ1-2 gives the whole variable domain SAVISQKPSRDICQRGTSLTIQCQVDSQVTMMFWYRQQPGQSLTLIATANQGSEATYESGFVIDKFPISRPNLTFSTLTVSNMSPEDSSIYLCSVEERSRGGSSYGYTFGSGTRLTVV.

The chain is built from TRBV28 and TRBJ1-5, with D perhaps TRBD1 (6 bases). Germline CDR1 reads MDHEN; CDR2 reads SYDVKM. Trimming stripped 11 bases from V and 2 bases from J, with 13 bases between. The CDR3 has 13 amino acids. Here the CDR3 reads CAGSRGGNQPQHF. CDR3 coding DNA: TGTGCCGGTTCCAGGGGTGGCAATCAGCCCCAGCATTTT.

The genes are TRBV7-2 and TRBJ1-4; TRBD1 matches at 7 bases. From germline, CDR1 is SGHTA and CDR2 FQGNSA. Trimming cost V 6 bases and J 0 bases; bases outside gene matches: 13. This CDR3 spans 18 amino acids. In DNA, the CDR3 is TGTGCCAGCAGTCTTTATAGACAGGGCAGGACAACTAATGAAAAACTGTTTTTT. Protein product: CASSLYRQGRTTNEKLFF. Full variable domain (missing parts from reference TRBV7-2 and TRBJ1-4): GAGVSQSPSNKVTEKGKDVELRCDPISGHTALYWYRQSLGQGLEFLIYFQGNSAPDKSGLPSDRFSAERTGGSVSTLTIQRTQQEDSAVYLCASSLYRQGRTTNEKLFFGSGTQLSVL.

At least ten counts were recorded for this clonotype. The chain links TRBV5-1 to TRBJ2-1; D might be TRBD1 (8 bases). Trimming cost V 2 bases and J 5 bases, with 17 bases left between them. Germline CDR1 is SGHRS and CDR2 is YFSETQ. CDR3 size: 16 residues. Here the CDR3 reads CASSLIQGGSHNEQFF. CDR3 coding DNA: TGCGCCAGCAGCTTAATACAGGGGGGGTCCCACAATGAGCAGTTCTTC.

This clonotype was picked up a small number of times. The chain links TRBV20-1 to TRBJ2-5, with 9 positions matching TRBD1. V shed 5 bases and J 2 bases; nucleotides not matched to a gene: 12. There are 16 residues in the CDR3. Germline CDR1 is DFQATT and CDR2 is SNEGSKA (reference sequence). The CDR3 protein is CSAFSPRDRDQETQYF. The CDR3 nucleotides are TGCAGTGCTTTTTCCCCCCGGGACAGGGATCAAGAGACCCAGTACTTC.

This clonotype was observed at least ten times. The chain couples TRBV6-6 to TRBJ2-3; possible D gene TRBD1, 5 bases. This CDR3 is built from 16 residues. The V gene's germline CDR1 is MNHNY and CDR2 SVGAGI (reference sequence). V gave up 7 bases and J gave up 5 bases, with 22 bases separating them. CDR3 nucleotides: TGTGCCAGCAACCGCTCAGGGAAAGTGTTGGGAGATACGCAGTATTTT. As protein: CASNRSGKVLGDTQYF.